The 9 T cell receptor beta chains below were found in one sample sequenced in a study of CD8 T cells in Susac syndrome. RNA totalling about 0.5 to 1 ug underwent reverse transcription with random hexamers. TCRdb ran MiXCR on the immunoSEQ multiplex PCR reads and lists one entry per CDR3 protein. The sample consists of about 53,000 distinct CDR3 sequences, roughly 94% of them appearing once. The source material was CD8+ T cells from PBMCs. The receptors shown here come from a human donor with Susac syndrome.

This chain uses TRBV20-1 with TRBJ2-3; 11 bases map to TRBD2. The CDR3 spans 15 residues. V was clipped by 5 bases and J by 0 bases; unmatched bases: 4. Germline V gene data show CDR1 as DFQATT and CDR2 as SNEGSKA (reference sequence). CDR3: CSALAGGPSTDTQYF. Here the CDR3 DNA reads TGCAGTGCTTTAGCGGGGGGGCCTAGCACAGATACGCAGTATTTT.

This chain links TRBV6-5 with TRBJ1-1; no reliable D call. Germline CDR1 MNHEY, CDR2 SVGAGI. This CDR3 region has 13 residues. Trimming cost V 8 bases and J 12 bases, with 22 bases left between them. The CDR3 reads CASRRPIGHFTFF. CDR3 DNA sequence: TGTGCCAGCCGGAGACCTATCGGGCATTTTACTTTCTTT.

This CDR3 reads CASSLEYLEVQFF. DNA of the CDR3: TGTGCCAGCAGCTTAGAGTACCTAGAGGTACAGTTCTTC. The rearrangement links TRBV13 to TRBJ2-1; D unresolved. Trimming shortened V by 1 base and J by 13 bases, and 14 bases separated the two germline ends. The CDR3 consists of 13 residues. Per germline, CDR1 PRHDT and CDR2 FYEKMQ (reference sequence).

The J gene is TRBJ2-5, the V gene TRBV10-3; no clear D gene. V dropped 2 bases and J dropped 5 bases, with 18 bases sitting between them. This CDR3 is built from 16 residues. Germline V CDR1 and CDR2: ENHRY, SYGVKD. DNA for the CDR3: TGTGCCATCAGTGAGCATTCGACTTGGGTTCGGGAGACCCAGTACTTC. This translates into CAISEHSTWVRETQYF.

The chain has TRBV30 and TRBJ2-7; no firm D call. The germline V gene encodes CDR1 GTSNPN and CDR2 SVGIG (reference sequence). The ends were cut back, 0 bases at V and 2 bases at J, with 5 bases in the middle. The CDR3 runs 12 residues. Here the CDR3 reads CAWSVDPYEQYF. As DNA, the CDR3 is TGTGCCTGGAGTGTAGACCCCTACGAGCAGTACTTC.

V and J are TRBV7-9 and TRBJ1-2, with D maybe TRBD1 (5 bases). Trimming took off 2 bases at V and 8 bases at J, with 6 bases between the two ends. Germline CDR1 SEHNR, CDR2 FQNEAQ (reference sequence). The CDR3 sequence is 11 residues long. CDR3: CASSLQGGYTF. CDR3 nucleotide sequence: TGTGCCAGCAGCTTACAGGGAGGCTACACCTTC.

The chain recombines TRBV6-2 or TRBV6-3 with TRBJ1-2; D unclear. The CDR3 sequence is 13 residues long. Germline CDR1 is MNHEY and CDR2 is SVGEGT. V shed 2 bases and J shed 7 bases, with 11 bases lying between them. The CDR3 loop is CASSYETVFGYTF. The CDR3 DNA reads TGTGCCAGCAGTTACGAGACCGTGTTTGGCTACACCTTC.

The CDR3 region has the DNA TGTGCCTGGAGCGTTGACAGTTTTGGCTACGAGCAGTACTTC. This translates into CAWSVDSFGYEQYF. The V and J genes are TRBV30 and TRBJ2-7; D is possibly TRBD1 (5 bases). The CDR3 runs to 14 residues. Germline V gene sequence: CDR1 GTSNPN, CDR2 SVGIG (reference sequence). Trimming left V 3 bases short and J 3 bases short, with 15 bases between.

V and J are TRBV20-1 and TRBJ2-1; the D is unclear. The length of the CDR3 is 14 residues. The germline V gene encodes CDR1 DFQATT and CDR2 SNEGSKA (reference sequence). The germline V and J ends were trimmed by 6 bases and 2 bases, with 14 bases remaining between them. As DNA, the CDR3 is TGCAGTGCCCGGCGAGGCAGCACCTACAATGAGCAGTTCTTC. Translating gives CSARRGSTYNEQFF.